The TCR beta chain under discussion was sequenced for a study of vaccination and CD4 T cells after COVID-19. Study-wide results and caveats: In convalescent patients, 304 of 307 vaccine-specific clones were mono-reactive for SARS-CoV-2 spike. The study examined relatively few convalescent patients and included no early post-infection timepoints.

The V and J ends lost 7 bases and 5 bases respectively, with 9 bases between them. Germline V gene lookup returns CDR1 LNHDA and CDR2 SQIVND (reference sequence). This CDR3 is built from 12 residues. Treatment defined: approximately 11-day PBMC culture with coronavirus spike peptide pools or control peptides (ViraFEST assay). It was before the COVID-19 pandemic (2011-2018) that the unexposed donor's CD4+ T cells were collected. The Oncomine TCR Beta short-read assay generated sequence data from the DNA of cultured CD4+ T cells. Once CD4+ T cells had been cultured, genomic DNA was extracted from them. TCRdb analysed the PCR reads with MiXCR anew, one entry per CDR3 protein. The repertoire holds about 11,000 distinct CDR3 sequences, with approximately 32% as singletons. As regards this clonotype: Its antigen is as yet unknown.

The specimen sequenced was CD4+ T cells from blood, cultured in vitro. V is TRBV19 and J is TRBJ1-3, with D unresolved. The receptor's source is a human donor in good health. The CDR3 region has the DNA TGTGCCAGTACCAGAGGGAGAAACACCATATATTTT. It codes for CASTRGRNTIYF.